The 5 T cell receptor beta chains below come from one sample, sequenced in a study of blood T cells in healthy people across ages. Combining a sample-barcoded 5' primer with a J-beta primer mix, a second PCR ran for about 7 to 11 cycles. TCRdb itself ran the 5' RACE reads through MiXCR, one entry per CDR3 protein. The data show about 580,000 distinct CDR3 sequences, around 50% seen once. Source material: blood. Receptors were obtained from an elderly man in good health.

The table lists this clonotype with many counts. The chain carries TRBV6-6 and TRBJ1-5, with D possibly being TRBD1 (6 bases). This CDR3 spans 14 amino acids. The germline V and J ends were trimmed by 7 bases and 5 bases, with 15 bases remaining between them. Germline V gene lookup returns CDR1 MNHNY and CDR2 SVGAGI (reference sequence). Here the CDR3 DNA reads TGTGCCAGCACCCGGAGGGAGGGGGATCAGCCCCAGCATTTT. It translates to CASTRREGDQPQHF.

As concerns this clonotype: This may arise from a read error, as a much more abundant clone is one base away. The V call is TRBV7-9, the J call TRBJ2-1; D is ambiguous. This CDR3 has 15 amino acids. Germline V gene sequence: CDR1 SEHNR, CDR2 FQNEAQ (reference sequence). This CDR3 reads CAGSPGSLSTNEQFF. The CDR3, as DNA: TGTGCCGGCAGCCCAGGAAGCCTAAGTACCAATGAGCAGTTCTTC.

The chain links TRBV5-1 to TRBJ2-3, with D hard to call. The V gene's germline CDR1 is SGHRS and CDR2 YFSETQ. Trimming cost V 1 base and J 2 bases, with 11 bases left between them. This CDR3 has 15 amino acids. The CDR3 here is CASSLPAVITDTQYF. The CDR3 DNA reads TGCGCCAGCAGCTTGCCGGCCGTCATCACAGATACGCAGTATTTT.

This sequence joins TRBV6-6 and TRBJ2-4, with TRBD2 identical over 8 bases. From germline, CDR1 is MNHNY and CDR2 SVGAGI (reference sequence). This CDR3 has 16 amino acids. J lost 13 bases, V lost 7 bases, and 21 bases had no gene match. The CDR3 region is CASIPAETSGSYGQYF. CDR3 DNA: TGTGCCAGCATCCCCGCCGAAACTAGCGGCTCCTACGGGCAGTACTTC.

The table lists this clonotype with many counts. The gene calls are TRBV7-2 and TRBJ2-3; tentatively, D is TRBD2 (6 bases). The length of the CDR3 is 14 residues. Trimming shortened V by 5 bases and J by 5 bases, and 14 bases separated the two germline ends. CDR1 SGHTA and CDR2 FQGNSA come from the germline V gene. The DNA of the CDR3 is TGTGCCAGCAGCCCAGGGACTGTCAAAGATACGCAGTATTTT. Translated: CASSPGTVKDTQYF. Looking up the rest from reference TRBV7-2 and TRBJ2-3 gives the full variable domain: GAGVSQSPSNKVTEKGKDVELRCDPISGHTALYWYRQSLGQGLEFLIYFQGNSAPDKSGLPSDRFSAERTGGSVSTLTIQRTQQEDSAVYLCASSPGTVKDTQYFGPGTRLTVL.